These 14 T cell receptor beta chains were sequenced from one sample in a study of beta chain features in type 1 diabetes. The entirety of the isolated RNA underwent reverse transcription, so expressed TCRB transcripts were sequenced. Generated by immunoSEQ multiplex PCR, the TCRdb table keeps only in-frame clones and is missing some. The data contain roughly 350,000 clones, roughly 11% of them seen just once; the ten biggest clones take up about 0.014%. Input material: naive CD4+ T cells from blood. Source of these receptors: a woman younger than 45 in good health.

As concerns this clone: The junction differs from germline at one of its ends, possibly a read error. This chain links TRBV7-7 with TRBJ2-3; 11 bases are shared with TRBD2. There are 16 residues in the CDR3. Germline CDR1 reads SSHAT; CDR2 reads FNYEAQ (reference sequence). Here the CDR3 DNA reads TGTGCTAGCAGTTTGCTAGCGGGAGGAGGCACAGATACGCAGTATTTT. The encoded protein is CASSLLAGGGTDTQYF.

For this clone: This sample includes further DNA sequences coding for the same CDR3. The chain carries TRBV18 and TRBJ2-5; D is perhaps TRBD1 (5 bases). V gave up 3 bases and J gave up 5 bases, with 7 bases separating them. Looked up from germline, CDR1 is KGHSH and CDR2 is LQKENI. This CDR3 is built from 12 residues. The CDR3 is CASSPGPETQYF. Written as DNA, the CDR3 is TGTGCCAGCTCACCGGGGCCGGAGACCCAGTACTTC.

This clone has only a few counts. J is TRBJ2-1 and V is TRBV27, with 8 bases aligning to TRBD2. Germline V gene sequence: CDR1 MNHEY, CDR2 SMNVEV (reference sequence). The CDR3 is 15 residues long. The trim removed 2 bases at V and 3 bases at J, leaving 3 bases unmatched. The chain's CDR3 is CASSLISGVYNEQFF. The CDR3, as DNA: TGTGCCAGCAGTTTAATTAGCGGGGTCTACAATGAGCAGTTCTTC.

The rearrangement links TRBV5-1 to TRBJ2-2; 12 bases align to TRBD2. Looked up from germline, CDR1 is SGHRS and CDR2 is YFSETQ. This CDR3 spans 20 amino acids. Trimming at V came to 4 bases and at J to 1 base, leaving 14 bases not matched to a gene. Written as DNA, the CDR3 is TGCGCCAGCAGCACTGGAGGTCTAGCGGGAGGGCCGAGGAACACCGGGGAGCTGTTTTTT. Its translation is CASSTGGLAGGPRNTGELFF.

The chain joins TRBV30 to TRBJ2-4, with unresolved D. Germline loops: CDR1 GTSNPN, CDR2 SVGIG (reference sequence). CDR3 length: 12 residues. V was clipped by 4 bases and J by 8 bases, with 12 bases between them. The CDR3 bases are TGTGCCTGGACGGCCGGGTCGGACATTCAGTACTTC. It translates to CAWTAGSDIQYF.

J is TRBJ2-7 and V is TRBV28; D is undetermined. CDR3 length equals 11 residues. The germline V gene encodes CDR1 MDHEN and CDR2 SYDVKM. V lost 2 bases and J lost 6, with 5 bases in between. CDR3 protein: CASSLGLEQYF. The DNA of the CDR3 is TGTGCCAGCAGTTTAGGCCTCGAGCAGTACTTC.

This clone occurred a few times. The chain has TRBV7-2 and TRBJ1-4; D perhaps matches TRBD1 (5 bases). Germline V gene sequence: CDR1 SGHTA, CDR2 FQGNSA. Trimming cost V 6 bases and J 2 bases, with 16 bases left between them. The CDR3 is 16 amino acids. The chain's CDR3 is CASSSQGSVTNEKLFF. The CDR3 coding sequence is TGTGCCAGCAGTTCCCAGGGTTCGGTCACTAATGAAAAACTGTTTTTT.

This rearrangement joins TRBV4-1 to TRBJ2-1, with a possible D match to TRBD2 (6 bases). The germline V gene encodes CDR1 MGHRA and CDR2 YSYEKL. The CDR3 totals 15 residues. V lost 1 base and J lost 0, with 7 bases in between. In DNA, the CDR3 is TGCGCCAGCAGCCAAGCGGGGGTCTCCTACAATGAGCAGTTCTTC. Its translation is CASSQAGVSYNEQFF.

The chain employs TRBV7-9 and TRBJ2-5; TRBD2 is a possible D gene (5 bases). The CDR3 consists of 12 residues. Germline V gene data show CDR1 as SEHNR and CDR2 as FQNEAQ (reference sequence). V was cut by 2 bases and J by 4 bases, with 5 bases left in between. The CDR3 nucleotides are TGTGCCAGCAGCTTACGGGGAGAGACCCAGTACTTC. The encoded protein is CASSLRGETQYF.

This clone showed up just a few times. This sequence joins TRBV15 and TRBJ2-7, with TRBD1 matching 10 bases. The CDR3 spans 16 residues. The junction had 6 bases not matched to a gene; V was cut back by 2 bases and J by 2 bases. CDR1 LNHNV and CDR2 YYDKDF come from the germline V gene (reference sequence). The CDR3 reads CATSRNPGQGAYEQYF. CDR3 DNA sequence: TGTGCCACCAGCAGAAACCCAGGACAGGGGGCCTACGAGCAGTACTTC.

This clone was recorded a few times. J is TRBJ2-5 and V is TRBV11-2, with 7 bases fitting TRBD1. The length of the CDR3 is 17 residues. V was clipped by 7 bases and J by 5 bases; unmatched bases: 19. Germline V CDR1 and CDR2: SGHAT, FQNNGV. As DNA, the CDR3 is TGTGCCAGCACCCTCATAGGGGGCTGGTACCCGGGGGAGACCCAGTACTTC. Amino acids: CASTLIGGWYPGETQYF. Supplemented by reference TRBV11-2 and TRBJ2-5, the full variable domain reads EAGVAQSPRYKIIEKRQSVAFWCNPISGHATLYWYQQILGQGPKLLIQFQNNGVVDDSQLPKDRFSAERLKGVDSTLKIQPAKLEDSAVYLCASTLIGGWYPGETQYFGPGTRLLVL.

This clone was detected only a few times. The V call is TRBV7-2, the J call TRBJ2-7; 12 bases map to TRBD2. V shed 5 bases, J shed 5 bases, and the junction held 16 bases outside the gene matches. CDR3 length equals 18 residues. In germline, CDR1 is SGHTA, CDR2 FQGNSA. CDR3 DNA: TGTGCCAGCAGCCGGAAAGCTAGCGGGAGGGCCAGGACCCACGAGCAGTACTTC. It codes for CASSRKASGRARTHEQYF.

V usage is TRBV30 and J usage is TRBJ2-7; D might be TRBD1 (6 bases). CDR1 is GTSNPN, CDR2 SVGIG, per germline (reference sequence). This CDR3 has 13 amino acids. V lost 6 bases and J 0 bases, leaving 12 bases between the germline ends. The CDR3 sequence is CACSGTSSYEQYF. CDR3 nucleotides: TGTGCCTGCTCCGGGACAAGCTCCTACGAGCAGTACTTC.

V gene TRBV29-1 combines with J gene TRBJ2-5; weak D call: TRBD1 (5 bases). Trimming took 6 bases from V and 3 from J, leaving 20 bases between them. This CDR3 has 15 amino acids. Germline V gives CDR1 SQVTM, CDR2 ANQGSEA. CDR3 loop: CSVGMGLAGKETQYF. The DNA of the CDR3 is TGCAGCGTAGGAATGGGTTTGGCAGGGAAAGAGACCCAGTACTTC. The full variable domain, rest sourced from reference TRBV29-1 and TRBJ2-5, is SAVISQKPSRDICQRGTSLTIQCQVDSQVTMMFWYRQQPGQSLTLIATANQGSEATYESGFVIDKFPISRPNLTFSTLTVSNMSPEDSSIYLCSVGMGLAGKETQYFGPGTRLLVL.